This TCR beta chain was sequenced during a study of breast tumors, draining lymph nodes, adjacent tissues. The study, taken as a whole, reports: Tumor TCR diversity was below lymph nodes but above nontumor tissue. The lymph node origin of tumor T cells was framed as consistent with a hypothesis, not demonstrated.

Germline CDR1 is SEHNR and CDR2 is FQNEAQ (reference sequence). The CDR3 has 12 residues. Trimming stripped 10 bases from V and 7 bases from J, with 16 bases between. A single record per CDR3 protein comes from TCRdb applying MiXCR to the multiplex PCR reads. The profile shows tens of thousands of distinct CDR3 sequences, about 20% of them singletons. A word on this clonotype: The antigen remains undetermined. A much larger clone lies a single base off, so this may be a read error.

Samples came from axillary lymph nodes draining the breast cancer. Material for sequencing was axillary lymph node tissue. This sequence was found in a female donor with breast cancer. Some clones in this sample may be carry-over from other donors' samples. The V call is TRBV7-9, the J call TRBJ2-5; no reliable D call. CDR3 nucleotide sequence: TGTGCCATCACATCGAGCCGAGGGACCCAGTACTTC. Translating it yields CAITSSRGTQYF.